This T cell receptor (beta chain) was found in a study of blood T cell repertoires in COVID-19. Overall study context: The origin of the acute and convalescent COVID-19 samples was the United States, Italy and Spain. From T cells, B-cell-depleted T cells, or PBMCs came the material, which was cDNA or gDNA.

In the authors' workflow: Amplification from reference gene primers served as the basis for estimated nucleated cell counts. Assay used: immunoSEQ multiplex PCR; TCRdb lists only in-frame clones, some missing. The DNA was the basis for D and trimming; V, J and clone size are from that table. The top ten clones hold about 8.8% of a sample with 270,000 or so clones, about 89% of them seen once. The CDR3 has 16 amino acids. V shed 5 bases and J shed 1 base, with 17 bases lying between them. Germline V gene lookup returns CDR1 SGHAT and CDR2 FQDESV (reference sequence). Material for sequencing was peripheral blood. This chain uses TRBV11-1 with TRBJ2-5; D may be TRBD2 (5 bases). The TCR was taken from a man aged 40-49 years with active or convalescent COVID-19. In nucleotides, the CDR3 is TGTGCCAGCAGCAAAATGGACTCGGTGACCCAAGAGACCCAGTACTTC. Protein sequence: CASSKMDSVTQETQYF.